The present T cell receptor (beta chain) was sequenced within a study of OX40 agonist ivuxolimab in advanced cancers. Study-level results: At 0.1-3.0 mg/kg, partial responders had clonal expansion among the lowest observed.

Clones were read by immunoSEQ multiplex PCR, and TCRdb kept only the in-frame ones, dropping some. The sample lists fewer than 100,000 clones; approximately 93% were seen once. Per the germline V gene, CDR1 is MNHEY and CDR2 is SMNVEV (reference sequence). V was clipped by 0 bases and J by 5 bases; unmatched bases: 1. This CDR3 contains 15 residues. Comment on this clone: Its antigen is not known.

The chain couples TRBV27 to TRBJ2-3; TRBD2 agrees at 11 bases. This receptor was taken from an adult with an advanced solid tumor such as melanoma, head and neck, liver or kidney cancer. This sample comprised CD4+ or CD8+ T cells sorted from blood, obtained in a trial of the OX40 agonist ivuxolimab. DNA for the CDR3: TGTGCCAGCAGTTTATCCGGGACTAGCGGAGATACGCAGTATTTT. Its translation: CASSLSGTSGDTQYF.